The 2 T cell receptor beta chains below all came from one sample that was sequenced in a study of blood T cell repertoires in COVID-19. The table came from immunoSEQ multiplex PCR; TCRdb's copy has only in-frame clones and leaves some out. The data contain over 55,000 clones, 82% of them singletons. What was sequenced was peripheral blood. The receptors were sampled from a woman aged 55 to 70 with acute or convalescent COVID-19.

This chain links TRBV5-1 with TRBJ1-2; TRBD1 agrees at 7 bases. The CDR3 runs to 16 residues. From germline, CDR1 is SGHRS and CDR2 YFSETQ. Trimming at V came to 1 base and at J to 8 bases, leaving 14 bases not matched to a gene. The CDR3 is CASSLNLRQGLAGYTF. In DNA, the CDR3 is TGCGCCAGCAGCTTGAACTTACGACAGGGCCTAGCGGGCTACACCTTC.

The chain carries TRBV5-6 and TRBJ1-6, with D unresolved. This CDR3 spans 16 amino acids. With 4 bases removed from V and 7 bases from J, the gap between germline ends came to 18 bases. Germline V CDR1 and CDR2: SGHDT, YYEEEE. CDR3 protein: CASSPSWTTENSPLHF. CDR3 in DNA: TGTGCCAGCAGCCCAAGCTGGACTACTGAAAATTCACCCCTCCACTTT.